This T cell receptor beta chain was obtained from a study of identical twins. Findings and caveats of the study: Where beta out-of-frame sequences were concerned, excess twin sharing was weaker.

Through template switching, a universal primer site was introduced, and the cDNA contained unique molecular identifiers. TCRdb reprocessed the 5' RACE reads via MiXCR and lists one record per CDR3 protein. The sample shows under 450,000 distinct CDR3 sequences, less than 20% of them seen only once. Points on this clonotype: Its antigen remains unknown.

The sample taken for sequencing was naive T cells sorted from blood. This sequence was found in a man between 50 and 59 years old in good health.

The CDR3 region is CASSSRRGTEAFF. The CDR3 DNA sequence: TGTGCCAGCAGCTCGCGCCGGGGCACTGAAGCTTTCTTT. The V gene is TRBV7-2, the J gene TRBJ1-1; D is unresolved. V was clipped by 4 bases and J by 4 bases, with 10 bases between them. CDR3 length: 13 amino acids. The germline gives CDR1 SGHTA, CDR2 FQGNSA.